A single sample is the source of the 27 T cell receptor beta chains below, sequenced in a study of control samples from healthy donors and cancer patients (dated by TCRdb to about 2020). Library preparation employed the immunoSEQ multiplex PCR assay. In TCRdb, the immuneACCESS table is reduced to in-frame sequences with V and J assigned. These tables do not hold every clone; where another copy was compared, an unresolved V gene accounts for under half, and the others remain unexplained. This sample has 150,000 or so clones in its table, and approximately 90% of those were observed once. The biggest ten clones account for roughly 0.7% of the sample. The sequencing sample was made of blood. These receptors were obtained from a woman in her 30s in good health.

The V gene is TRBV5-5, the J gene TRBJ2-7, with D possibly being TRBD1 (6 bases). Trimming cost V 2 bases and J 2 bases, with 11 bases left between them. Germline loops: CDR1 SGHKS, CDR2 YYEKEE (reference sequence). CDR3 length: 14 residues. CDR3 coding DNA: TGTGCCAGCAGCTTTCCCGGGACACCCTACGAGCAGTACTTC. This gives the protein CASSFPGTPYEQYF.

This chain connects TRBV7-9 to TRBJ1-1; tentative D call: TRBD1 (5 bases). There are 16 residues in the CDR3. The V gene's germline CDR1 is SEHNR and CDR2 FQNEAQ (reference sequence). The germline V and J ends were trimmed by 5 bases and 1 base, with 17 bases remaining between them. The CDR3: CASSRTSGVRNTEAFF. CDR3 sequence (DNA): TGTGCCAGCAGCCGGACCTCGGGGGTCCGGAACACTGAAGCTTTCTTT.

The V gene is TRBV24-1, the J gene TRBJ1-4; D is unclear. Germline loops: CDR1 KGHDR, CDR2 SFDVKD. The CDR3 contains 13 residues. V gave up 0 bases and J gave up 8 bases, with 6 bases separating them. CDR3 protein: CATSDLVGEKLFF. Here the CDR3 DNA reads TGTGCCACCAGTGATTTGGTGGGCGAAAAACTGTTTTTT.

With respect to this clone: This same CDR3 is encoded by further DNA sequences in the sample. The gene calls are TRBV9 and TRBJ1-2; D unresolved. CDR1 is SGDLS, CDR2 YYNGEE, per germline. Trimming took off 0 bases at V and 5 bases at J, with 8 bases between the two ends. CDR3 length equals 13 residues. Here the CDR3 DNA reads TGTGCCAGCAGCGTAGATGGAGGATATGGCTACACCTTC. Its protein product is CASSVDGGYGYTF.

The chain carries TRBV15 and TRBJ2-3; tentative D call: TRBD1 (6 bases). Germline V gene data show CDR1 as LNHNV and CDR2 as YYDKDF (reference sequence). The V and J ends lost 3 bases and 4 bases respectively, with 14 bases between them. This CDR3 comprises 15 residues. CDR3 in DNA: TGTGCCACCAGCAGCGCTGTAGAGGGGGCAGATACGCAGTATTTT. This sequence encodes CATSSAVEGADTQYF.

This clone was found once. The V call is TRBV3-1 (or the pseudogene TRBV3-2), the J call TRBJ1-1; D is undetermined. This CDR3 has 14 amino acids. V gave up 4 bases and J gave up 1 base, with 10 bases separating them. The germline gives CDR1 LGHDT, CDR2 YNNKEL (reference sequence). The CDR3 loop reads CASSLGWGNTEAFF. The CDR3 coding sequence is TGTGCCAGCAGCCTGGGCTGGGGGAACACTGAAGCTTTCTTT.

The chain couples TRBV3-1 (or the pseudogene TRBV3-2) to TRBJ2-7, with 12 positions matching TRBD1. Germline lookup yields CDR1 LGHDT and CDR2 YNNKEL (reference sequence). This CDR3 region has 19 residues. J gave up 0 bases and V 5 bases, and 14 bases lay outside the gene matches. This CDR3 is CASSVRTGTGGPSSYEQYF. CDR3 DNA: TGTGCCAGCAGCGTTCGTACCGGGACAGGGGGCCCGAGCTCCTACGAGCAGTACTTC.

The rearrangement joins TRBV4-2 to TRBJ2-2; TRBD2 aligns across 7 bases. CDR1 is LGHNA, CDR2 YNFKEQ, per germline. V dropped 5 bases and J dropped 2; count of bases not matched to a gene: 11. There are 17 residues in the CDR3. The CDR3 loop is CASSAGAAGINTGELFF. The CDR3 DNA sequence: TGTGCCAGCAGCGCCGGAGCAGCGGGGATTAACACCGGGGAGCTGTTTTTT.

The gene calls are TRBV3-1 (or the pseudogene TRBV3-2) and TRBJ1-1; 7 bases line up with TRBD1. Germline CDR1 is LGHDT and CDR2 is YNNKEL (reference sequence). V shed 6 bases and J 4 bases; nucleotides not matched to a gene: 2. This CDR3 region has 12 residues. The CDR3 sequence: CASRGTVTEAFF. The CDR3, as DNA: TGTGCCAGCAGGGGGACAGTCACTGAAGCTTTCTTT.

This clone was counted a few times. For the CDR3, the DNA is TGTGCCAGCAGTACCGGCGGAGGGAAAGGAAAATGGCGGAATGAGCAGTTCTTC. Protein product: CASSTGGGKGKWRNEQFF. V and J are TRBV7-9 and TRBJ2-1; a possible D gene is TRBD2 (6 bases). CDR3 length: 18 residues. Trimming took 6 bases from V and 7 from J, leaving 28 bases between them. Germline CDR1 and CDR2: SEHNR and FQNEAQ (reference sequence).

A word on this clone: This sample also contains other DNA sequences that code for the same CDR3. The chain employs TRBV5-1 and TRBJ2-2; D uncertain. The CDR3 runs to 12 residues. V shed 2 bases and J shed 2 bases, with 1 base lying between them. CDR1 and CDR2 from the germline V gene are SGHRS and YFSETQ. CDR3 sequence: CASSLNTGELFF. In nucleotides, the CDR3 is TGCGCCAGCAGCTTAAACACCGGGGAGCTGTTTTTT.

This chain joins TRBV29-1 and TRBJ2-1; 7 nucleotides align to TRBD2. CDR3 length: 14 amino acids. V lost 6 bases and J lost 3; bases outside the gene matches: 8. Per the germline V gene, CDR1 is SQVTM and CDR2 is ANQGSEA. DNA of the CDR3: TGCAGCGTCGCCCCTAGCGGTCTCTACAATGAGCAGTTCTTC. As protein: CSVAPSGLYNEQFF.

The V and J genes are TRBV20-1 and TRBJ2-3; 8 bases map to TRBD2. The V and J ends lost 5 bases and 7 bases, in that order; junction bases with no gene match: 2. The CDR3 covers 11 residues. Germline V gives CDR1 DFQATT, CDR2 SNEGSKA (reference sequence). CDR3 nucleotides: TGCAGTGCTCCGGGGGGGAATACGCAGTATTTT. The encoded protein is CSAPGGNTQYF.

The chain recombines TRBV19 with TRBJ1-1; 7 nucleotides agree with TRBD1. The CDR3 consists of 15 residues. Germline values: CDR1 LNHDA, CDR2 SQIVND (reference sequence). Trimming cost V 1 base and J 1 base; bases outside gene matches: 3. CDR3 sequence (DNA): TGTGCCAGTAGTATAGGGGACAGATCGAACACTGAAGCTTTCTTT. This sequence encodes CASSIGDRSNTEAFF.

The rearrangement joins TRBV6-5 to TRBJ2-1; D uncertain. The germline V and J ends were trimmed by 8 bases and 2 bases, with 10 bases remaining between them. CDR3 length: 13 residues. Germline CDR1 is MNHEY and CDR2 is SVGAGI. The CDR3: CASGPGAYNEQFF. DNA of the CDR3: TGTGCCAGCGGCCCGGGTGCCTACAATGAGCAGTTCTTC.

This clone came up a few times. The chain has TRBV28 and TRBJ2-7, with D possibly TRBD1 on 5 matching bases. V was shortened by 3 bases and J by 3 bases, with 15 bases between the two germline ends. Germline CDR1 reads MDHEN; CDR2 reads SYDVKM. This CDR3 has 15 amino acids. The CDR3: CASSLGPGAVYEQYF. DNA of the CDR3: TGTGCCAGCAGTTTGGGGCCTGGGGCGGTCTACGAGCAGTACTTC.

The rearrangement uses TRBV19 and TRBJ1-5; D unclear. The ends were cut back, 3 bases at V and 6 bases at J, with 6 bases in the middle. Per germline, CDR1 LNHDA and CDR2 SQIVND (reference sequence). The CDR3 consists of 12 residues. The CDR3 loop reads CASSIGLQPQHF. The CDR3 coding sequence is TGTGCCAGTAGTATTGGTCTTCAGCCCCAGCATTTT.

This chain joins TRBV28 and TRBJ1-1; TRBD1 might be the D (5 bases). This CDR3 region has 13 residues. Germline CDR1 and CDR2: MDHEN and SYDVKM. V was pared by 9 bases and J by 4 bases, with 15 bases between. The CDR3 DNA reads as TGTGCCAGTCCGGGGCAGGGATCCACTGAAGCTTTCTTT. Amino acids: CASPGQGSTEAFF. The full variable domain, in which reference TRBV28 and TRBJ1-1 provide the parts outside the CDR3, is DVKVTQSSRYLVKRTGEKVFLECVQDMDHENMFWYRQDPGLGLRLIYFSYDVKMKEKGDIPEGYSVSREKKERFSLILESASTNQTSMYLCASPGQGSTEAFFGQGTRLTVV.

This clone was seen ten or more times. V is TRBV7-2 and J is TRBJ1-2, with D tentatively TRBD1 (5 bases). The CDR3 loop spans 14 amino acids. Germline values: CDR1 SGHTA, CDR2 FQGNSA. The V gene lost 6 bases and the J gene lost 2 bases, with 13 bases spanning the gap. The CDR3 sequence: CASSRDRENYGYTF. For the CDR3, the DNA is TGTGCCAGCAGTCGGGACCGAGAAAACTATGGCTACACCTTC.

The chain combines TRBV29-1 with TRBJ2-2; 8 bases match TRBD2. Trimming took 6 bases from V and 1 from J; bases not matched to a gene: 10. The CDR3 has 16 residues. Germline CDR1 is SQVTM and CDR2 is ANQGSEA. CDR3 amino acids: CSVTSLTSVNTGELFF. The CDR3 DNA is TGCAGCGTGACCTCCCTGACTAGCGTGAACACCGGGGAGCTGTTTTTT.

This clone was observed a handful of times. This rearrangement joins TRBV2 to TRBJ1-1; D is unclear. The V end lost 1 base, the J end lost 4 bases, and 7 bases lay between the germline ends. CDR3 length: 13 residues. Germline values: CDR1 SNHLY, CDR2 FYNNEI. The CDR3 here is CASSEEGLTEAFF. Written as DNA, the CDR3 is TGTGCCAGCAGTGAAGAGGGCCTCACTGAAGCTTTCTTT.

The CDR3: CASSDSPTGELFF. The CDR3 DNA follows: TGTGCCAGCAGTGACTCTCCCACCGGGGAGCTGTTTTTT. The chain employs TRBV6-4 and TRBJ2-2; D unresolved. V lost 0 bases, J lost 4 bases, and 3 bases lay in between. CDR3 length: 13 residues. Germline-derived CDR1 and CDR2 are MRHNA and SNTAGT.

The J gene is TRBJ2-3, the V gene TRBV6-2 or TRBV6-3; TRBD1 agrees at 8 bases. The CDR3 covers 14 residues. The germline gives CDR1 MNHEY, CDR2 SVGEGT. J gave up 0 bases and V 5 bases, and 1 base lay outside the gene matches. This CDR3 is CASSRTGSTDTQYF. CDR3 DNA: TGTGCCAGCAGTCGGACAGGGAGCACAGATACGCAGTATTTT.

CDR3 in DNA: TGTGCCAGCAGCCCGTCTAGCGGGAGTTACACCGGGGAGCTGTTTTTT. This sequence encodes CASSPSSGSYTGELFF. This rearrangement joins TRBV6-4 to TRBJ2-2; TRBD2 aligns across 10 bases. The junction had 7 bases not matched to a gene; V was cut back by 6 bases and J by 3 bases. CDR1 and CDR2 from the germline V gene are MRHNA and SNTAGT. This CDR3 contains 16 residues.

The chain combines TRBV5-8 with TRBJ1-5, with 8 bases identical to TRBD1. The V gene's germline CDR1 is SGHTS and CDR2 YDEGEE. V was pared by 1 base and J by 6 bases, with 6 bases of the junction left unmatched. The CDR3 sequence is 15 residues long. The CDR3 spells CASSLWGQGAQPQHF. CDR3 sequence (DNA): TGTGCCAGCAGCTTGTGGGGGCAGGGGGCTCAGCCCCAGCATTTT.

The rearrangement uses TRBV4-2 and TRBJ2-5; no clear D. The V gene's germline CDR1 is LGHNA and CDR2 YNFKEQ. V dropped 1 base and J dropped 4 bases, with 7 bases sitting between them. This CDR3 region has 13 residues. CDR3 residues: CASSQVLGETQYF. DNA of the CDR3: TGTGCCAGCAGCCAAGTGTTGGGAGAGACCCAGTACTTC.

This rearrangement joins TRBV11-3 to TRBJ2-2, with D perhaps given as TRBD1 or TRBD2 (6 bases each). The CDR3 contains 17 residues. Per the germline V gene, CDR1 is SGHNT and CDR2 is YENEEA. The V gene lost 4 bases and the J gene lost 0 bases, with 15 bases spanning the gap. This chain's CDR3 is CASSSRGAVANTGELFF. CDR3 DNA: TGTGCCAGCAGCTCGAGGGGGGCGGTAGCGAACACCGGGGAGCTGTTTTTT.